Below are 26 T cell receptor beta chains sequenced from a single sample in a study of beta chain features in type 1 diabetes. Findings and caveats of the study: When Type 1 diabetes patients were examined, their TCRB CDR3s proved moderately but significantly shorter in all four CD4+ subsets.

The study reverse transcribed the entire isolated RNA, so it sequenced expressed TCRB transcripts. The table came from immunoSEQ multiplex PCR; TCRdb's copy has only in-frame clones and leaves some out. The table records 120,000 or so clones, approximately 15% of them present only once. Antigens of these TCRs are unknown. Material for sequencing was central memory CD4+ T cells from blood. These receptors originate from a man between 18 and 35 years old with type 1 diabetes.

In its sample, this clone was seen a few times. This chain connects TRBV29-1 to TRBJ2-5; D may be TRBD1 (6 bases). Germline-derived CDR1 and CDR2 are SQVTM and ANQGSEA. V was shortened by 7 bases and J by 5 bases, with 17 bases between the two germline ends. CDR3 size: 13 residues. The CDR3 region is CSASTDSPETQYF. The CDR3, as DNA: TGCAGCGCATCTACGGACAGTCCGGAGACCCAGTACTTC. Using reference TRBV29-1 and TRBJ2-5 for the parts outside the CDR3, the full variable domain is SAVISQKPSRDICQRGTSLTIQCQVDSQVTMMFWYRQQPGQSLTLIATANQGSEATYESGFVIDKFPISRPNLTFSTLTVSNMSPEDSSIYLCSASTDSPETQYFGPGTRLLVL.

This clone was seen ten or more times. The chain recombines TRBV25-1 with TRBJ2-1; tentatively, D is TRBD2 (6 bases). Germline V gene lookup returns CDR1 MGHDK and CDR2 SYGVNS. The CDR3 totals 16 residues. V lost 3 bases, J lost 6 bases, and 18 bases lay in between. This CDR3 is CASSDSPTRRGNEQFF. The DNA of the CDR3 is TGTGCCAGCAGTGATTCCCCCACTCGGAGGGGCAATGAGCAGTTCTTC.

This clone was seen a few times. The chain recombines TRBV29-1 with TRBJ2-7; 9 bases line up with TRBD2. Germline trimming cut 6 bases from V and 2 bases from J; bases unmatched to any gene: 8. Germline V gene sequence: CDR1 SQVTM, CDR2 ANQGSEA. The CDR3 extends over 14 amino acids. The CDR3 is CSVPLAGVPYEQYF. The CDR3 DNA follows: TGCAGCGTCCCACTAGCGGGCGTACCCTACGAGCAGTACTTC.

This clone was observed at least ten times. This rearrangement joins TRBV2 to TRBJ2-1, with D unclear. V was cut by 2 bases and J by 6 bases, with 2 bases left in between. Germline V lookup: CDR1 SNHLY, CDR2 FYNNEI. The CDR3 runs to 11 residues. Here the CDR3 reads CASSEINEQFF. The CDR3 DNA is TGTGCCAGCAGTGAAATCAATGAGCAGTTCTTC.

This clone was seen only a few times. The gene calls are TRBV2 and TRBJ2-1; TRBD1 aligns across 7 bases. CDR3 length: 12 amino acids. Unmatched junction bases numbered 1, after V lost 6 bases and J lost 5 bases. Germline V gives CDR1 SNHLY, CDR2 FYNNEI. As DNA, the CDR3 is TGTGCCAGCAGCGACAGGGACAATGAGCAGTTCTTC. It specifies CASSDRDNEQFF.

The chain joins TRBV28 to TRBJ2-3, with 8 bases lining up with TRBD1. The CDR3 covers 16 residues. Per the germline V gene, CDR1 is MDHEN and CDR2 is SYDVKM. V shed 5 bases and J 4 bases; nucleotides not matched to a gene: 11. Here the CDR3 DNA reads TGTGCCAGCAGTGGTCGGACAGGGTCAATGGCAGATACGCAGTATTTT. This codes for CASSGRTGSMADTQYF.

This chain joins TRBV30 and TRBJ1-2, with D possibly matching TRBD1 (5 bases). V lost 1 base, J lost 4 bases, and 13 bases lay in between. Germline values: CDR1 GTSNPN, CDR2 SVGIG (reference sequence). CDR3 length equals 14 residues. CDR3 sequence: CAWSAMGRFYGYTF. Here the CDR3 DNA reads TGTGCCTGGAGTGCCATGGGACGGTTCTATGGCTACACCTTC. The full variable domain, completed using reference TRBV30 and TRBJ1-2, is SQTIHQWPATLVQPVGSPLSLECTVEGTSNPNLYWYRQAAGRGLQLLFYSVGIGQISSEVPQNLSASRPQDRQFILSSKKLLLSDSGFYLCAWSAMGRFYGYTFGSGTRLTVV.

There are a few counts of this clone. The CDR3 DNA follows: TGTGCCAGCAGCGCCCCTAGCACAGATACGCAGTATTTT. Protein product: CASSAPSTDTQYF. This chain uses TRBV7-2 with TRBJ2-3; D gene ambiguous. CDR3 length: 13 residues. CDR1 is SGHTA, CDR2 FQGNSA, per germline. With 5 bases removed from V and 0 bases from J, the gap between germline ends came to 6 bases.

The CDR3 spells CAMFRGYPGGYTF. CDR3 coding DNA: TGTGCCATGTTCAGGGGTTACCCGGGAGGCTACACCTTC. The chain carries TRBV7-9 and TRBJ1-2; possible D gene TRBD1, 6 bases. From germline, CDR1 is SEHNR and CDR2 FQNEAQ (reference sequence). V was clipped by 10 bases and J by 8 bases, with 20 bases between them. This CDR3 has 13 residues.

The chain recombines TRBV7-2 with TRBJ2-4; TRBD2 agrees at 9 bases. The V segment lost 1 base and the J segment 9 bases; nucleotides outside the gene matches: 10. CDR1 is SGHTA, CDR2 FQGNSA, per germline. The CDR3 runs 16 residues. The CDR3 coding sequence is TGTGCCAGCAGCTTAGAGCGGAGACTAGCGGTGTCCATTCAGTACTTC. It codes for CASSLERRLAVSIQYF.

The chain couples TRBV28 to TRBJ2-7; 11 positions agree with TRBD1. CDR3 length: 16 residues. The germline CDR1 and CDR2 sequences are MDHEN and SYDVKM. V lost 3 bases, J lost 4 bases, and 8 bases stayed unmatched. CDR3 nucleotide sequence: TGTGCCAGCAGTTTGTCCTCCGGGACAGGGGGATACGAGCAGTACTTC. It translates to CASSLSSGTGGYEQYF.

The rearrangement links TRBV18 to TRBJ2-2; D is uncertain. V lost 2 bases and J lost 3, with 7 bases in between. This CDR3 spans 14 amino acids. Germline V gene sequence: CDR1 KGHSH, CDR2 LQKENI. DNA for the CDR3: TGTGCCAGCTCACCATCAGAATACACCGGGGAGCTGTTTTTT. Its translation: CASSPSEYTGELFF.

This clone was seen a few times. The genes are TRBV5-6 and TRBJ1-2; no reliable D call. The V gene's germline CDR1 is SGHDT and CDR2 YYEEEE. The V end lost 0 bases, the J end lost 4 bases, and 4 bases lay between the germline ends. This CDR3 has 12 amino acids. The CDR3, as DNA: TGTGCCAGCAGCTTGGCACCCTATGGCTACACCTTC. Its translation: CASSLAPYGYTF. The whole variable domain, remainder taken from reference TRBV5-6 and TRBJ1-2, is DAGVTQSPTHLIKTRGQQVTLRCSPKSGHDTVSWYQQALGQGPQFIFQYYEEEERQRGNFPDRFSGHQFPNYSSELNVNALLLGDSALYLCASSLAPYGYTFGSGTRLTVV.

J is TRBJ2-7 and V is TRBV4-2; 7 positions match TRBD2. This CDR3 spans 17 amino acids. V lost 0 bases, J lost 2 bases, and 10 bases stayed unmatched. The germline V gene encodes CDR1 LGHNA and CDR2 YNFKEQ. The CDR3: CASSQDRWGGSPYEQYF. Here the CDR3 DNA reads TGTGCCAGCAGCCAAGACCGGTGGGGCGGGAGCCCCTACGAGCAGTACTTC.

The sample holds many counts of this clone. The V call is TRBV6-6, the J call TRBJ2-3; tentatively, D is TRBD1 or TRBD2 (5 bases each). The germline V and J ends were trimmed by 5 bases and 6 bases, with 12 bases remaining between them. The CDR3 has 13 amino acids. From germline, CDR1 is MNHNY and CDR2 SVGAGI (reference sequence). The CDR3, as DNA: TGTGCCAGCAGTCCCTCCGGGGCCGATACGCAGTATTTT. Protein: CASSPSGADTQYF.

This clone was detected a few times. CDR3 DNA sequence: TGTGCCAGCAGTTCTATAACTGAGCAGTTCTTC. Protein product: CASSSITEQFF. The gene calls are TRBV5-6 and TRBJ2-1; the D is unclear. V lost 5 bases and J lost 9, with 9 bases in between. Germline V lookup: CDR1 SGHDT, CDR2 YYEEEE. This CDR3 contains 11 residues.

This clone has just a few counts. V is TRBV9 and J is TRBJ2-7; 8 nucleotides align to TRBD2. CDR1 is SGDLS, CDR2 YYNGEE, per germline. The CDR3 runs to 14 residues. V lost 2 bases, J lost 2 bases, and 3 bases stayed unmatched. The CDR3 bases are TGTGCCAGCAGCGTGACTAGCGAGGCCTACGAGCAGTACTTC. Residues: CASSVTSEAYEQYF.

The genes are TRBV2 and TRBJ1-2, with D unclear. V lost 8 bases and J lost 7, with 14 bases in between. Germline assignment: CDR1 SNHLY and CDR2 FYNNEI. CDR3 length: 12 amino acids. For the CDR3, the DNA is TGTGCCAGCGTCGCGTGGTCTATTGGCTACACCTTC. Translation: CASVAWSIGYTF.

CDR3 bases: TGCGCCAGCAGCCTTACCGGGACCGGATATCAGCCCCAGCATTTT. As protein: CASSLTGTGYQPQHF. The rearrangement joins TRBV4-1 to TRBJ1-5; TRBD1 might be the D (5 bases). Looked up from germline, CDR1 is MGHRA and CDR2 is YSYEKL. The CDR3 length is 15 residues. V was cut by 4 bases and J by 5 bases, with 15 bases left in between.

Ten or more counts support this clone. V gene TRBV7-2 combines with J gene TRBJ2-1; D gene ambiguous. The V end was cut by 0 bases, the J end by 0 bases, with 3 bases between. The CDR3 is 14 amino acids. In germline, CDR1 is SGHTA, CDR2 FQGNSA. The CDR3 DNA follows: TGTGCCAGCAGCTTAGCGGGCTCCTACAATGAGCAGTTCTTC. Its translation is CASSLAGSYNEQFF.

Worth noting for this clone: Just one base apart from a much larger clone, this may be a read error. The same CDR3 is also encoded by other DNA sequences in this sample. The rearrangement joins TRBV25-1 to TRBJ2-7, with 8 bases fitting TRBD2. Per the germline V gene, CDR1 is MGHDK and CDR2 is SYGVNS. The CDR3 extends over 14 amino acids. CDR3 protein: CASRDPGGAYEQYF. CDR3 DNA: TGTGCCAGCCGTGATCCGGGGGGGGCTTACGAGCAGTACTTC.

The genes are TRBV25-1 and TRBJ1-1; the D is unclear. Trimming pared 4 bases from V and 2 bases from J, leaving 2 bases between. This CDR3 comprises 11 residues. CDR1 and CDR2 from the germline V gene are MGHDK and SYGVNS. The DNA of the CDR3 is TGTGCCAGCAGTGTAAACACTGAAGCTTTCTTT. This gives the protein CASSVNTEAFF.

The V gene is TRBV28, the J gene TRBJ1-2; 9 bases map to TRBD1. V gave up 6 bases and J gave up 7 bases; unmatched junction bases: 15. The germline V gene encodes CDR1 MDHEN and CDR2 SYDVKM. The CDR3 loop spans 16 amino acids. CDR3: CASRPGTGTGIRGYTF. CDR3 DNA sequence: TGTGCCAGCAGACCGGGGACAGGGACAGGGATTCGTGGCTACACCTTC.

This chain uses TRBV2 with TRBJ2-3; no definite D call. The CDR3 runs 13 residues. The germline V gene has CDR1 SNHLY and CDR2 FYNNEI. V lost 5 bases and J lost 0, with 6 bases in between. CDR3 sequence (DNA): TGTGCCAGCAGTACCTTTAGCACAGATACGCAGTATTTT. Protein product: CASSTFSTDTQYF.

CDR3 DNA sequence: TGTGCCACCAGTACCGACAGGTACAATGAGCAGTTCTTC. This encodes CATSTDRYNEQFF. The chain recombines TRBV15 with TRBJ2-1; D is possibly TRBD1 (6 bases). The CDR3 is 13 residues long. Germline V gene sequence: CDR1 LNHNV, CDR2 YYDKDF (reference sequence). V lost 6 bases and J 4 bases, leaving 10 bases between the germline ends.

This clone turned up a few times. The chain couples TRBV19 to TRBJ2-5; the match to TRBD1 covers 8 bases. This CDR3 has 17 residues. Germline CDR1 and CDR2: LNHDA and SQIVND (reference sequence). The trim removed 7 bases at V and 5 bases at J, leaving 18 bases unmatched. CDR3 protein: CASKEGRRTGTGETQYF. The CDR3 region has the DNA TGTGCCAGTAAAGAAGGACGTCGGACAGGGACTGGCGAGACCCAGTACTTC.